This T cell receptor beta chain came from a study of vaccination effects on CD4 cells after COVID-19 (dated by TCRdb to between 2021 and 2024). With regard to the full study: Across the study, the median time from the second dose to post-vaccine sampling was 72 days (range 14 to 241). SARS-CoV-2 spike-specific CD4+ TCR repertoires were compared before and after mRNA vaccination in COVID-19 convalescent patients and in infection-naive vaccine recipients. Altogether, around 11 COVID-19 convalescent patients and 4 SARS-CoV-2-naive healthy vaccine recipients made up the full study. In the study, cultures from other donors were sequenced using the Oncomine TCR Beta short-read assay on an Illumina iSeq 100.

Overall study outcomes, separate from this receptor: Among healthy vaccine recipients, nearly all vaccine-induced clones were SARS-CoV-2 mono-reactive, and just 1 of 255 was cross-reactive with common cold coronaviruses. Both infection-induced and vaccine-induced clones contracted markedly at late post-vaccination timepoints, which is consistent with waning T cell responses. The study was limited by a small number of convalescent patients and lacked early post-infection timepoints.

On this clone itself: Its binding antigen is unknown. Base qualities are not recorded, but no much larger clone differs from it by a single base.

V sheds 0 bases and J sheds 8 bases, leaving 8 bases between their ends. Including the terminal cysteine and phenylalanine, the CDR3 comprises 14 residues. CDR3 DNA is the only sequence kept; it has 42 bases, read in frame from the first base. CDR1 and CDR2 (SGHDN, FVKESK) derive from the germline V gene. The ViraFEST assay stimulated PBMC with viral peptide pools and then used TCR sequencing to identify antigen-specific CD4+ T cell clonotypes by expansion. After roughly 11 days of culture, CD4+ T cells were isolated with the EasySep CD4+ T cell isolation kit. Participants received two doses of either the BNT162b2 or the mRNA-1273 mRNA SARS-CoV-2 vaccine. Healthy vaccine recipients had no prior SARS-CoV-2 infection, confirmed by negative nucleocapsid antibodies before and after vaccination. A few million PBMC per well were cultured with around 9.8 ug/ml peptides in IMDM containing 5% human AB serum, approximately 9.9 IU/ml IL-2 and gentamicin. Half of the culture medium was replaced with fresh IL-2-containing medium on days 3 and 7. Unless otherwise noted, each peptide stimulation condition was cultured in triplicate wells. Using Ficoll-Paque Plus gradient centrifugation, PBMC were separated from whole blood and then either used fresh or cryopreserved at -140C. The spike proteins of SARS-CoV-2 and of the common cold coronaviruses HCoV-NL63, HCoV-OC43 and HCoV-229E were spanned by overlapping peptide pools. The QIAamp micro DNA kit was used to extract genomic DNA from the cultured CD4+ T cells.

Library preparation employed the immunoSEQ multiplex PCR assay. TCR beta CDR3 sequencing was performed on DNA from the cultured, isolated CD4+ T cells. Processing in the source paper ran as follows. Non-productive TCR sequences were discarded, and reads were trimmed to the CDR3 region, with only CDR3s of 7 or more amino acids retained. Antigen-specific clonotypes were identified using the MANAFEST web app by comparison of expansion in peptide wells against reference cultures. To count as positive, a clone had to show expansion at FDR<0.05 compared with the reference and with all other wells, an odds ratio above 5, and a frequency above 0.1% in two replicate wells. A clonotype was defined as cross-reactive if the clonotype was significantly expanded both in SARS-CoV-2 spike wells and in at least one common cold coronavirus spike condition. CDR3 similarity was assessed by Levenshtein distance with the stringdist R package, and unrooted trees were built with ape in R 3.6.1. Imported from immuneACCESS, the table was reduced by TCRdb to in-frame sequences with V and J called. These copies leave out some clones; in studies compared against another copy, an unresolved V gene accounts for under half, and the cause of the remainder is not known. D and trimming were read from the DNA, whereas the V and J calls and clone size are those reported in that table. This sample comprises 25,000 to 30,000 clones, around four fifths of them detected only once. In total, the top ten clones hold more than 8.5% of the sample.

The material was CD4+ T cells from PBMCs cultured with HCoV-NL63 spike peptides, obtained after COVID-19 vaccination. Sample cell subset or site, as interpreted from the label and publication: HCoV-NL63 spike overlapping peptide pool stimulation. The sequence is built from TRBV14 and TRBJ1-6; too little of a D gene remains to name it. This TCR was sampled from a human donor who received a COVID-19 vaccine. The DNA sequence is as follows: TGTGCCAGCAGCCAAGAGTCAGAGTATTCACCCCTCCACTTT. It is translated as CASSQESEYSPLHF.